The next 20 T cell receptor beta chains were all read from a single sample in a study of blood T cell repertoires in COVID-19. Only in-frame clones appear in the TCRdb table, and some are missing; sequencing was by immunoSEQ multiplex PCR. The sample has 290,000 or so clones, around 87% seen once. Sequencing was performed on PBMCs or T cells enriched from blood (not recorded which). The origin of the receptors is a woman aged 18 to 35 with acute COVID-19.

The CDR3 bases are TGTGCCTGGAGTTCGACAGGGGGAGAAAAACTGTTTTTT. This translates into CAWSSTGGEKLFF. The chain is built from TRBV30 and TRBJ1-4, with 9 bases fitting TRBD1. CDR3 length: 13 residues. CDR1 and CDR2 from the germline V gene are GTSNPN and SVGIG (reference sequence). J lost 8 bases, V lost 2 bases, and 3 bases had no gene match.

This clone was counted a single time. The chain joins TRBV11-3 to TRBJ1-4, with TRBD1 identical over 7 bases. The V gene's germline CDR1 is SGHNT and CDR2 YENEEA. CDR3 length: 15 residues. J lost 2 bases, V lost 6 bases, and 6 bases had no gene match. The CDR3: CASSFFRGTNEKLFF. The CDR3 DNA reads TGTGCCAGCAGTTTTTTCAGGGGGACTAATGAAAAACTGTTTTTT.

The chain links TRBV5-5 to TRBJ1-4; D is possibly TRBD1 (5 bases). Per the germline V gene, CDR1 is SGHKS and CDR2 is YYEKEE (reference sequence). CDR3 length equals 17 residues. V dropped 1 base and J dropped 0 bases, with 13 bases sitting between them. The CDR3 DNA sequence: TGTGCCAGCAGCTTGACAGGACTAGTTGCAACTAATGAAAAACTGTTTTTT. Encoded protein: CASSLTGLVATNEKLFF.

The chain joins TRBV11-1 to TRBJ1-1, with D perhaps TRBD1 (6 bases). The V and J ends lost 3 bases and 6 bases respectively, with 14 bases between them. Germline assignment: CDR1 SGHAT and CDR2 FQDESV (reference sequence). This CDR3 contains 14 residues. DNA of the CDR3: TGTGCCAGCAGCTTTGTACAGGGCTCGGCTGAAGCTTTCTTT. Amino acids: CASSFVQGSAEAFF. Looking up the rest from reference TRBV11-1 and TRBJ1-1 gives the full variable domain: EAEVAQSPRYKITEKSQAVAFWCDPISGHATLYWYRQILGQGPELLVQFQDESVVDDSQLPKDRFSAERLKGVDSTLKIQPAELGDSAMYLCASSFVQGSAEAFFGQGTRLTVV.

V is TRBV28 and J is TRBJ1-2; no clear D gene. The CDR3 sequence is 11 residues long. Deletions cut 4 bases from V and 12 bases from J, with 12 bases between. Germline V lookup: CDR1 MDHEN, CDR2 SYDVKM. Written as DNA, the CDR3 is TGTGCCAGCAGTTCCCCGGGATCGAACACCTTC. It translates to CASSSPGSNTF.

The chain couples TRBV2 to TRBJ1-2; the D is unclear. The CDR3 spans 14 residues. V was cut by 5 bases and J by 6 bases, with 16 bases left in between. Per the germline V gene, CDR1 is SNHLY and CDR2 is FYNNEI. The CDR3 nucleotides are TGTGCCAGCAGTTGGACGGCGAGGGAGCATGGCTACACCTTC. Its protein product is CASSWTAREHGYTF.

This sequence joins TRBV29-1 and TRBJ2-3; 10 positions match TRBD2. This CDR3 spans 18 amino acids. Germline lookup yields CDR1 SQVTM and CDR2 ANQGSEA. J gave up 7 bases and V 6 bases, and 22 bases lay outside the gene matches. The CDR3 is CSVRQGGFGTSGTHTQYF. The CDR3 DNA follows: TGCAGCGTAAGACAGGGTGGGTTTGGTACTAGCGGGACCCATACGCAGTATTTT.

This CDR3 is CASSFLPTSTNTGELFF. The CDR3 bases are TGTGCCAGCAGTTTTCTCCCGACTTCCACGAACACCGGGGAGCTGTTTTTT. The chain has TRBV27 and TRBJ2-2, with D unresolved. CDR1 MNHEY and CDR2 SMNVEV come from the germline V gene (reference sequence). This CDR3 is 17 amino acids long. V lost 3 bases and J lost 0, with 14 bases in between.

V and J are TRBV27 and TRBJ1-5; the match to TRBD1 covers 10 bases. V was pared by 5 bases and J by 3 bases, with 4 bases of the junction left unmatched. Germline V gene sequence: CDR1 MNHEY, CDR2 SMNVEV (reference sequence). The CDR3 runs 15 residues. The CDR3, as DNA: TGTGCCAGCAGTCCGGGACAGGGGTTCAATCAGCCCCAGCATTTT. It specifies CASSPGQGFNQPQHF.

V gene TRBV19 combines with J gene TRBJ2-7, with 7 bases aligning to TRBD2. V trimming: 6 bases; J trimming: 3 bases; junction bases outside the gene matches: 11. Germline assignment: CDR1 LNHDA and CDR2 SQIVND (reference sequence). The CDR3 has 15 amino acids. The CDR3 here is CASRAGTMGIYEQYF. The CDR3 DNA is TGTGCCAGTAGGGCCGGGACTATGGGAATCTACGAGCAGTACTTC. The full variable domain, with the rest looked up from reference TRBV19 and TRBJ2-7, is DGGITQSPKYLFRKEGQNVTLSCEQNLNHDAMYWYRQDPGQGLRLIYYSQIVNDFQKGDIAEGYSVSREKKESFPLTVTSAQKNPTAFYLCASRAGTMGIYEQYFGPGTRLTVT.

This clone appeared many times. V usage is TRBV11-2 and J usage is TRBJ2-7; TRBD1 aligns across 9 bases. V lost 5 bases and J lost 3; bases outside the gene matches: 11. There are 16 residues in the CDR3. The V gene's germline CDR1 is SGHAT and CDR2 FQNNGV. Written as DNA, the CDR3 is TGTGCCAGCAGCCGAACCTCGACAGGGGGAAGCTACGAGCAGTACTTC. Protein sequence: CASSRTSTGGSYEQYF.

The genes are TRBV7-9 and TRBJ2-7, with a possible D match to TRBD1 (6 bases). V shed 6 bases and J shed 3 bases, with 15 bases lying between them. This CDR3 is built from 14 residues. Germline CDR1 SEHNR, CDR2 FQNEAQ (reference sequence). CDR3 DNA sequence: TGTGCCAGCAGTCCGCAGGGGTGGGACTACGAGCAGTACTTC. This translates into CASSPQGWDYEQYF.

The genes are TRBV6-5 and TRBJ1-6; unclear D gene. Germline V lookup: CDR1 MNHEY, CDR2 SVGAGI. Trimming took off 0 bases at V and 9 bases at J, with 9 bases between the two ends. The CDR3 has 14 residues. CDR3 protein: CASSYSSGSSPLHF. For the CDR3, the DNA is TGTGCCAGCAGTTACTCGTCTGGGAGTTCACCCCTCCACTTT.

The chain uses TRBV2 and TRBJ2-3, with D hard to call. Trimming stripped 7 bases from V and 2 bases from J, with 10 bases between. The CDR3 extends over 13 amino acids. The germline V gene encodes CDR1 SNHLY and CDR2 FYNNEI. In DNA form, the CDR3 reads TGTGCCAGCACTTACAGAACCACAGATACGCAGTATTTT. Amino acids: CASTYRTTDTQYF.

This clone was observed once. The chain links TRBV7-3 to TRBJ2-1; D is possibly TRBD2 (6 bases). The CDR3 loop spans 13 amino acids. Trimming cost V 8 bases and J 5 bases, with 13 bases left between them. CDR1 SGHTA and CDR2 FQGTGA come from the germline V gene. CDR3 nucleotides: TGTGCCAGCGGGCGGGGAGACCACAATGAGCAGTTCTTC. Its translation is CASGRGDHNEQFF.

The chain is built from TRBV18 and TRBJ2-3; 14 bases agree with TRBD2. CDR1 and CDR2 from the germline V gene are KGHSH and LQKENI. The ends lost 0 bases at V and 6 bases at J; junction bases unmatched: 2. The CDR3 is made up of 16 amino acids. This CDR3 is CASSPPTSGRADTQYF. The CDR3 DNA reads as TGTGCCAGCTCACCACCGACTAGCGGGAGGGCTGATACGCAGTATTTT.

V gene TRBV19 combines with J gene TRBJ2-3; D might be TRBD1 (6 bases). V lost 2 bases and J 5 bases, leaving 11 bases between the germline ends. Germline V gene sequence: CDR1 LNHDA, CDR2 SQIVND (reference sequence). The CDR3 spans 14 residues. DNA of the CDR3: TGTGCCAGTAGTATATGGGGGCGCGGAGATACGCAGTATTTT. This gives the protein CASSIWGRGDTQYF.

This clone was seen only a few times. The chain employs TRBV30 and TRBJ1-5; TRBD1 might be the D (6 bases). The CDR3 extends over 16 amino acids. Germline V gene data show CDR1 as GTSNPN and CDR2 as SVGIG (reference sequence). Trimming took off 0 bases at V and 4 bases at J, with 16 bases between the two ends. This CDR3 reads CAWSVLGGRLNQPQHF. Written as DNA, the CDR3 is TGTGCCTGGAGTGTACTCGGGGGGCGCCTGAATCAGCCCCAGCATTTT.

The rearrangement uses TRBV10-1 and TRBJ1-1; 7 bases fit TRBD1. CDR3 length: 15 residues. Germline CDR1 WNHNN, CDR2 SYGVQD (reference sequence). V dropped 0 bases and J dropped 5; count of bases not matched to a gene: 6. CDR3 nucleotide sequence: TGCGCCAGCAGTGAGTCGGGCAGGGGGGATACTGAAGCTTTCTTT. Protein sequence: CASSESGRGDTEAFF.

The rearrangement links TRBV19 to TRBJ2-7, with a weak D call TRBD1 (6 bases). The germline V and J ends were trimmed by 3 bases and 3 bases, with 12 bases remaining between them. The CDR3 extends over 14 amino acids. Per germline, CDR1 LNHDA and CDR2 SQIVND (reference sequence). The CDR3 sequence is CASSIAGDYYEQYF. The CDR3 nucleotides read TGTGCCAGTAGTATCGCAGGGGATTACTACGAGCAGTACTTC.